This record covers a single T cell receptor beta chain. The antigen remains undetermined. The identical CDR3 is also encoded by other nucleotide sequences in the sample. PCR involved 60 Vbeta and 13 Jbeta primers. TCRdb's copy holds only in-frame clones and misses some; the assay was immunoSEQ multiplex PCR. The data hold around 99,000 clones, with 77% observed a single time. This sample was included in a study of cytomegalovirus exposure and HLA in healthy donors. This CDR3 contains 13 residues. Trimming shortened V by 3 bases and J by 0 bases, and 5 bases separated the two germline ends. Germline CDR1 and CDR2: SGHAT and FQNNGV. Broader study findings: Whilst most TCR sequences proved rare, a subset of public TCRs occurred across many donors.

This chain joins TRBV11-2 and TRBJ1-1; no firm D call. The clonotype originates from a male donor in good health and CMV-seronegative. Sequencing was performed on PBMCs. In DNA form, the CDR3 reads TGTGCCAGCAGCTTGGGAGTGAACACTGAAGCTTTCTTT. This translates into CASSLGVNTEAFF. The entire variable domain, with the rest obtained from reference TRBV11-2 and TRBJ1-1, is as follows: EAGVAQSPRYKIIEKRQSVAFWCNPISGHATLYWYQQILGQGPKLLIQFQNNGVVDDSQLPKDRFSAERLKGVDSTLKIQPAKLEDSAVYLCASSLGVNTEAFFGQGTRLTVV.